The T cell receptor beta chain described here comes from a study of siplizumab effects on memory and regulatory T cells. About the study: The authors ran mixed lymphocyte reactions in pairs, with siplizumab at around 0.9 ug/mL or without drug.

In the mixed lymphocyte reaction, cells were cocultured for 6 to 7 days at 37°C. CDR3 length: 12 amino acids. The germline V gene has CDR1 KGHSH and CDR2 LQKENI. Trimming left V 3 bases short and J 5 bases short, with 6 bases between. This table comes from immunoSEQ multiplex PCR, and its TCRdb copy is limited to in-frame clones, with some not included. Here the sample spans 9,500 to 11,000 clones, under 60% being singletons. By its share, this clone is medium-sized. The antigen is not known. This sequence originates from a human donor in good health; the cells came from an allogeneic mixed lymphocyte reaction. This chain uses TRBV18 with TRBJ2-3; D ambiguous. Sequencing was performed on CFSE-low (dividing) CD4+ T cells sorted from an allogeneic mixed lymphocyte reaction. The DNA for the CDR3 is TGTGCCAGCTCACCGTACTTAGATACGCAGTATTTT. Protein: CASSPYLDTQYF.